The clone carrying this T cell receptor beta chain was seen a single time. Its specificity is unknown. Several immunoSEQ 96-well plates shared each subset's DNA, each plate a replicate. Only in-frame clones appear in the TCRdb table, and some are missing; sequencing was by immunoSEQ multiplex PCR. The repertoire holds around 300,000 clones, with around 87% as singletons. Germline V gives CDR1 MNHEY, CDR2 SMNVEV (reference sequence). Trimming stripped 8 bases from V and 2 bases from J, with 10 bases between. The CDR3 is made up of 12 amino acids. The sample originates from a study of shared clonotypes between healthy human individuals. Study at large: Per-donor plates numbered three CD4 naive, three CD4 memory, two CD8 naive and one CD8 memory.

Pooled CD45RO+ cells and CCR7-negative CD45RA+ TemRA cells made up CD8 memory. Regarding the study as a whole: Relative to memory subsets, naive subsets generally showed larger estimated richness.

The sequenced sample was memory CD8+ T cells sorted from blood. Subset described: CD45RO+ cells pooled with CCR7-negative TemRA cells. This sequence joins TRBV27 and TRBJ2-7; the D call may be TRBD1 or TRBD2 (5 bases each). This clonotype was obtained from a man aged 18 to 30 in good health. CDR3 amino acids: CASGTSTYEQYF. The CDR3 nucleotides are TGTGCCAGCGGGACGTCTACCTACGAGCAGTACTTC.